The rows below give T cell receptor beta chains drawn from one sample of a study of blood T cell repertoires in COVID-19. Generated by immunoSEQ multiplex PCR, the TCRdb table keeps only in-frame clones and is missing some. The repertoire holds about 220,000 clones, roughly 81% seen once, with over 2.5% in the top ten. The specimen was peripheral blood. The receptors originated from a man in his forties or fifties who had recovered from COVID-19. The CDR3 runs from the conserved cysteine through the conserved F or W. A D gene is named only where the DNA matches it firmly. Some rows have no size entry. The others give once, few or many, or a class for an expanded clone.

j_call v_call d_call clone_size cdr3_aa cdr3_nt
TRBJ1-4 TRBV28 TRBD1 NA CASSFGGQGGEKLFF TGTGCCAGCAGTTTTGGCGGACAGGGAGGTGAAAAACTGTTTTTT
TRBJ1-1 TRBV3-1/TRBV3-2 NA NA CASRLTAMNTEAFF TGTGCCAGCAGGTTGACAGCGATGAACACTGAAGCTTTCTTT
TRBJ2-7 TRBV7-9 NA NA CASSLSGSFSYEQYF TGTGCCAGCAGCTTAAGCGGGTCCTTCTCCTACGAGCAGTACTTC
TRBJ2-2 TRBV25-1 NA NA CASSEYVRTNTGELFF TGTGCCAGCAGTGAATACGTGCGGACTAACACCGGGGAGCTGTTTTTT
TRBJ2-3 TRBV18 NA once CASSPRRDTDTQYF TGTGCCAGCTCACCGCGGCGGGACACAGATACGCAGTATTTT
TRBJ2-3 TRBV27 TRBD2 NA CASSLSPSGRVDTQYF TGTGCCAGCAGTTTATCTCCTAGCGGGAGGGTCGATACGCAGTATTTT
TRBJ2-7 TRBV28 TRBD2 few CASSLSKWGLADYYEQYF TGTGCCAGCAGCCTTTCAAAGTGGGGACTAGCGGACTATTACGAGCAGTACTTC
TRBJ2-1 TRBV2 TRBD2 NA CASSEGRGRALNEQFF TGTGCCAGCAGTGAAGGGCGCGGGAGGGCCCTAAATGAGCAGTTCTTC
TRBJ1-3 TRBV25-1 NA NA CASSEHAGTSSGNTIYF TGTGCCAGCAGTGAACATGCGGGGACTAGCTCTGGAAACACCATATATTTT
TRBJ2-7 TRBV18 TRBD1 NA CASSPTGTGYEQYF TGTGCCAGCTCACCTACCGGGACAGGCTACGAGCAGTACTTC
TRBJ2-3 TRBV9 NA NA CASTSGAGTDTQYF TGTGCCAGCACTAGTGGGGCGGGCACAGATACGCAGTATTTT
TRBJ2-3 TRBV5-5 TRBD2 NA CASSLIAGVPDTQYF TGTGCCAGCAGCTTGATAGCGGGAGTGCCAGATACGCAGTATTTT
TRBJ2-1 TRBV19 NA NA CASSPKQGSWEQFF TGTGCCAGTAGTCCGAAACAGGGTTCGTGGGAGCAGTTCTTC
TRBJ2-7 TRBV27 TRBD1 once CASSSRGRIYEQYF TGTGCCAGCAGTTCCAGGGGGCGTATTTACGAGCAGTACTTC
TRBJ1-2 TRBV6-5 TRBD1 few CASSTTGDFYGYTF TGTGCCAGCAGTACCACAGGGGACTTCTATGGCTACACCTTC
TRBJ2-7 TRBV12-3/TRBV12-4 NA NA CASSSLGYEQYF TGTGCCAGCAGTTCGCTCGGCTACGAGCAGTACTTC
TRBJ2-1 TRBV5-1 TRBD2 NA CASSLLGAGGPSTNEQFF TGCGCCAGCAGCTTGCTTGGCGCGGGAGGGCCTTCTACAAATGAGCAGTTCTTC
TRBJ2-5 TRBV3-1/TRBV3-2 NA NA CASSQDWRGGETQYF TGTGCCAGCAGCCAAGATTGGCGGGGTGGAGAGACCCAGTACTTC
TRBJ2-3 TRBV7-8 TRBD1 once CASSPQGQGVADTQYF TGTGCCAGCAGCCCGCAGGGACAGGGGGTCGCAGATACGCAGTATTTT
TRBJ2-1 TRBV19 TRBD2 NA CASSSRESSYNEQFF TGTGCCAGTAGCTCGCGGGAGAGCTCCTACAATGAGCAGTTCTTC
TRBJ2-1 TRBV19 NA NA CASTETHYRSYNEQFF TGTGCCAGTACCGAAACCCACTATCGGTCCTACAATGAGCAGTTCTTC
TRBJ1-1 TRBV7-9 NA NA CASSPGQHTEAFF TGTGCCAGCAGCCCGGGACAACACACTGAAGCTTTCTTT
TRBJ1-3 TRBV12-3/TRBV12-4 NA NA CASSRSGNTIYF TGTGCCAGCAGTCGGAGTGGAAACACCATATATTTT
TRBJ2-5 TRBV24-1 NA NA CATSDRRQGQETQYF TGTGCCACCAGTGATAGGCGTCAGGGTCAAGAGACCCAGTACTTC
TRBJ2-5 TRBV30 NA many CAWRDLGETQYF TGTGCCTGGAGGGACTTAGGGGAGACCCAGTACTTC
TRBJ2-1 TRBV7-2 NA NA CASSSTGYNEQFF TGTGCCAGCAGCTCAACAGGCTACAATGAGCAGTTCTTC
TRBJ2-7 TRBV6-5 TRBD1 once CASSYSNRGYDEQYF TGTGCCAGCAGTTACTCGAACAGGGGGTACGACGAGCAGTACTTC
TRBJ2-3 TRBV11-1 NA NA CASTPRASGDTQYF TGTGCCAGCACCCCCCGTGCCAGCGGGGATACGCAGTATTTT
TRBJ2-7 TRBV7-8 TRBD1 NA CASSGRDRGSYEQYF TGTGCCAGCAGCGGCCGGGACAGGGGCTCCTACGAGCAGTACTTC
TRBJ2-5 TRBV11-3 NA NA CASSLESRGETQYF TGTGCCAGCAGCTTAGAAAGCCGCGGGGAGACCCAGTACTTC
TRBJ2-3 TRBV29-1 NA NA CSAVTGKGTDTQYF TGCAGCGCTGTAACAGGGAAGGGGACAGATACGCAGTATTTT
TRBJ2-7 TRBV7-9 TRBD2 NA CASSSQRDSRSEQYF TGTGCCAGCAGCTCCCAGCGGGACTCCCGCTCCGAGCAGTACTTC
TRBJ1-6 TRBV18 TRBD1 once CASSPGTGDANSPLHF TGTGCCAGCTCACCAGGGACAGGGGACGCGAATTCACCCCTCCACTTT
TRBJ2-1 TRBV4-2 TRBD2 NA CASSQDWLPSGNNEQFF TGTGCCAGCAGCCAAGATTGGTTACCTAGCGGGAACAATGAGCAGTTCTTC
TRBJ1-1 TRBV2 NA NA CASSEGLGGTEAFF TGTGCCAGCAGTGAAGGGCTGGGGGGGACTGAAGCTTTCTTT
TRBJ1-6 TRBV7-9 NA NA CASSPQEGYHSPLHF TGTGCCAGCAGCCCACAGGAGGGTTACCATTCACCCCTCCACTTT
TRBJ2-3 TRBV5-4 TRBD2 NA CASSGTSDTQYF TGTGCCAGCAGCGGGACTAGTGATACGCAGTATTTT
TRBJ1-2 TRBV19 NA NA CASRIDRSGYTF TGTGCCAGTAGAATCGACAGGTCGGGCTACACCTTC
TRBJ2-2 TRBV18 NA NA CASSPGTTWGGELFF TGTGCCAGCTCACCTGGGACAACCTGGGGCGGGGAGCTGTTTTTT
TRBJ1-4 TRBV30 TRBD1 NA CAWTNPGTGHEKLFF TGTGCCTGGACAAACCCCGGGACAGGGCATGAAAAACTGTTTTTT
TRBJ2-7 TRBV27 TRBD1 NA CASRMGQSNSYEQYF TGTGCCAGCAGGATGGGACAGAGTAACTCCTACGAGCAGTACTTC
TRBJ1-1 TRBV30 TRBD1 NA CAWSKRQGVNTEAFF TGTGCCTGGAGTAAACGACAGGGAGTGAACACTGAAGCTTTCTTT
TRBJ1-5 TRBV3-1/TRBV3-2 TRBD1 NA CASSFGQGNQPQHF TGTGCCAGCAGCTTCGGACAGGGCAATCAGCCCCAGCATTTT
TRBJ2-5 TRBV28 TRBD1 NA CASRRGRTGRTETQYF TGTGCCAGCAGGCGAGGAAGGACAGGCAGGACGGAGACCCAGTACTTC
TRBJ2-7 TRBV5-1 NA NA CASSPDRSPYEQYF TGCGCCAGCAGCCCTGACAGGTCCCCCTACGAGCAGTACTTC
TRBJ2-7 TRBV28 NA NA CASSLRRYEQYF TGTGCCAGCAGTTTGAGGAGGTACGAGCAGTACTTC
TRBJ2-7 TRBV11-2 NA NA CASSKNPLSYEQYF TGTGCCAGCAGCAAAAACCCTCTAAGCTACGAGCAGTACTTC
TRBJ1-1 TRBV7-9 NA NA CASSLAPGSTEAFF TGTGCCAGCAGCTTAGCGCCGGGTAGCACTGAAGCTTTCTTT
TRBJ2-2 TRBV27 TRBD1 NA CASTRRGQVTNTGELFF TGTGCCAGCACCCGGCGGGGACAGGTGACGAACACCGGGGAGCTGTTTTTT
TRBJ1-5 TRBV28 NA NA CASSSGGGNQPQHF TGTGCCAGCAGTTCGGGGGGCGGCAATCAGCCCCAGCATTTT
TRBJ1-5 TRBV18 NA NA CASSPEGSSNQPQHF TGTGCCAGCTCACCGGAGGGGTCCAGCAATCAGCCCCAGCATTTT
TRBJ2-1 TRBV27 NA NA CASSSLRNEQFF TGTGCCAGCAGTTCCCTACGCAATGAGCAGTTCTTC
TRBJ1-5 TRBV30 NA NA CAWSLAQNQPQHF TGTGCCTGGAGCTTAGCTCAAAATCAGCCCCAGCATTTT
TRBJ2-2 TRBV27 TRBD1 NA CASRFRGPLTGELFF TGTGCCAGCAGATTCAGGGGGCCGTTGACCGGGGAGCTGTTTTTT
TRBJ1-1 TRBV27 NA NA CASSSVNTEAFF TGTGCCAGCAGTTCGGTGAACACTGAAGCTTTCTTT
TRBJ1-1 TRBV6-1 NA NA CASSEGQFMNTEAFF TGTGCCAGCAGTGAAGGACAGTTCATGAACACTGAAGCTTTCTTT
TRBJ2-7 TRBV30 TRBD1 NA CAWSVLGTGTEQYF TGTGCCTGGAGTGTACTTGGGACAGGGACCGAGCAGTACTTC
TRBJ2-1 TRBV27 TRBD2 NA CASRRLANNEQFF TGTGCCAGCAGGAGACTAGCGAACAATGAGCAGTTCTTC
TRBJ2-3 TRBV28 NA once CASSLGITDTQYF TGTGCCAGCAGTTTGGGCATCACAGATACGCAGTATTTT